The 20 T cell receptor beta chains below were found in one sample sequenced in a study of cytomegalovirus exposure and HLA in healthy donors. In the PCR, 60 Vbeta and 13 Jbeta primers were used. Profiling relied on immunoSEQ multiplex PCR, and the TCRdb table lists in-frame clones only, not all of them. Counted here are about 100,000 clones, 75% occurring once; the ten biggest clones make up 11% to 15%. Specimen: PBMCs. The receptor set was obtained from a male donor in good health and CMV-seropositive.

Of note for this clone: A junction end diverges from the germline sequence, so it may reflect a read error. The chain uses TRBV7-7 and TRBJ1-4, with 8 bases fitting TRBD1. Germline CDR1 SSHAT, CDR2 FNYEAQ (reference sequence). The CDR3 has 13 amino acids. The CDR3 nucleotides read TGTGCTAGCAGCACAGACAGGGGAGAAAAACTGTTTTTT. Protein sequence: CASSTDRGEKLFF.

This sequence joins TRBV4-2 and TRBJ2-7; D may be TRBD1 (5 bases). With 1 base removed from V and 2 bases from J, the gap between germline ends came to 15 bases. CDR3 length equals 16 residues. Germline loops: CDR1 LGHNA, CDR2 YNFKEQ. CDR3: CASSQVGPTVTYEQYF. The CDR3 DNA reads TGTGCCAGCAGCCAAGTAGGTCCGACAGTTACCTACGAGCAGTACTTC.

Here the CDR3 DNA reads TGTGCCAGCCCTGGGTCGGGGGTCTCGGAGACCCAGTACTTC. The encoded protein is CASPGSGVSETQYF. V and J are TRBV7-9 and TRBJ2-5, with D possibly being TRBD2 (6 bases). With 8 bases removed from V and 5 bases from J, the gap between germline ends came to 18 bases. From germline, CDR1 is SEHNR and CDR2 FQNEAQ (reference sequence). This CDR3 is built from 14 residues.

V is TRBV7-2 and J is TRBJ1-2; 11 positions match TRBD1. The CDR3 loop spans 18 amino acids. V trimming: 5 bases; J trimming: 8 bases; junction bases outside the gene matches: 19. Germline CDR1 SGHTA, CDR2 FQGNSA. This chain's CDR3 is CASSLHPRGTGGVQGYTF. The CDR3 DNA sequence: TGTGCCAGCAGCCTCCACCCCCGGGGGACAGGGGGTGTACAAGGCTACACCTTC.

J is TRBJ1-5 and V is TRBV30; D gene uncertain. This CDR3 has 14 amino acids. V lost 0 bases, J lost 0 bases, and 6 bases lay in between. Germline assignment: CDR1 GTSNPN and CDR2 SVGIG (reference sequence). The chain's CDR3 is CAWSVYNSNQPQHF. CDR3 in DNA: TGTGCCTGGAGTGTCTATAATAGCAATCAGCCCCAGCATTTT.

The CDR3 DNA follows: TGTGCCAGCAGCTACCGCCGGGGGAACACTGAAGCTTTCTTT. It codes for CASSYRRGNTEAFF. The chain has TRBV11-2 and TRBJ1-1; D is ambiguous. The length of the CDR3 is 14 residues. Germline CDR1 reads SGHAT; CDR2 reads FQNNGV. V dropped 4 bases and J dropped 1 base, with 10 bases sitting between them.

This chain connects TRBV11-3 to TRBJ1-1; a weak D match, TRBD1 (5 bases). With 2 bases removed from V and 7 bases from J, the gap between germline ends came to 8 bases. CDR1 and CDR2 (germline): SGHNT, YENEEA. The CDR3 runs 12 residues. CDR3 region: CASSLSTDEAFF. DNA for the CDR3: TGTGCCAGCAGCTTATCGACAGATGAAGCTTTCTTT. Complete variable domain (other parts from reference TRBV11-3 and TRBJ1-1): EAGVVQSPRYKIIEKKQPVAFWCNPISGHNTLYWYLQNLGQGPELLIRYENEEAVDDSQLPKDRFSAERLKGVDSTLKIQPAELGDSAVYLCASSLSTDEAFFGQGTRLTVV.

This clone was observed a handful of times. The chain is built from TRBV7-9 and TRBJ2-3; 7 bases line up with TRBD1. Germline CDR1 SEHNR, CDR2 FQNEAQ (reference sequence). The V segment lost 3 bases and the J segment 2 bases; nucleotides outside the gene matches: 5. The CDR3 runs 15 residues. CDR3 in DNA: TGTGCCAGCAGCTTGACAGGGACCGCCACAGATACGCAGTATTTT. Translation gives CASSLTGTATDTQYF.

V is TRBV4-1 and J is TRBJ1-2, with TRBD1 as a possible D gene (6 bases). CDR3 size: 14 residues. CDR1 and CDR2 (germline): MGHRA, YSYEKL. The V gene lost 0 bases and the J gene lost 4 bases, with 9 bases spanning the gap. The CDR3, as DNA: TGCGCCAGCAGCCAAGATACAGGGCTCTATGGCTACACCTTC. It is translated as CASSQDTGLYGYTF.

The V and J genes are TRBV25-1 and TRBJ2-1; 10 nucleotides agree with TRBD2. Per the germline V gene, CDR1 is MGHDK and CDR2 is SYGVNS. This CDR3 region has 18 residues. With 3 bases clipped from V and 4 bases from J, the junction kept 12 bases outside the gene matches. In DNA, the CDR3 is TGTGCCAGCAGTGACTCGAACTCGACTAGCGGGTATTACAATGAGCAGTTCTTC. It translates to CASSDSNSTSGYYNEQFF.

The chain couples TRBV28 to TRBJ1-1; a possible D gene is TRBD1 (6 bases). V was cut by 6 bases and J by 0 bases, with 14 bases left in between. Germline V CDR1 and CDR2: MDHEN, SYDVKM. The CDR3 has 15 amino acids. CDR3 region: CASSPAGAVNTEAFF. CDR3 nucleotide sequence: TGTGCCAGCAGCCCGGCGGGGGCAGTGAACACTGAAGCTTTCTTT.

The rearrangement uses TRBV5-1 and TRBJ2-7, with D possibly being TRBD1 (5 bases). Looked up from germline, CDR1 is SGHRS and CDR2 is YFSETQ. CDR3 size: 12 residues. V lost 4 bases, J lost 7 bases, and 12 bases lay in between. The CDR3 here is CASSQQVGEQYF. The CDR3 DNA is TGCGCCAGCAGCCAACAGGTAGGGGAGCAGTACTTC.

The rearrangement links TRBV9 to TRBJ1-2; the D gene is possibly TRBD1 (5 bases). Trimming shortened V by 3 bases and J by 3 bases, and 9 bases separated the two germline ends. The CDR3 loop spans 13 amino acids. Germline V gene lookup returns CDR1 SGDLS and CDR2 YYNGEE. CDR3 sequence reads: CASSDSGYYGYTF. DNA for the CDR3: TGTGCCAGCAGCGATTCAGGGTACTATGGCTACACCTTC. The full variable domain, its missing parts supplied by reference TRBV9 and TRBJ1-2, is DSGVTQTPKHLITATGQRVTLRCSPRSGDLSVYWYQQSLDQGLQFLIQYYNGEERAKGNILERFSAQQFPDLHSELNLSSLELGDSALYFCASSDSGYYGYTFGSGTRLTVV.

The gene calls are TRBV7-8 and TRBJ1-5; D remains ambiguous. V shed 5 bases and J shed 4 bases, with 9 bases lying between them. This CDR3 spans 13 amino acids. From germline, CDR1 is SGHVS and CDR2 FQNEAQ. In DNA form, the CDR3 reads TGTGCCAGCAGCGCACTAGCTAATCAGCCCCAGCATTTT. It translates to CASSALANQPQHF.

This rearrangement joins TRBV5-1 to TRBJ2-5; a weak D match, TRBD2 (6 bases). There are 13 residues in the CDR3. V lost 4 bases to trimming and J lost 5 bases, with 12 bases between them. Per the germline V gene, CDR1 is SGHRS and CDR2 is YFSETQ. The CDR3 region is CASSRDFTETQYF. The CDR3 nucleotides are TGCGCCAGCAGCCGGGACTTTACGGAGACCCAGTACTTC.

The rearrangement uses TRBV9 and TRBJ2-7; 9 bases match TRBD1. The CDR3 length is 19 residues. CDR1 and CDR2 (germline): SGDLS, YYNGEE. J was trimmed by 3 bases and V by 3 bases; bases with no gene match: 19. CDR3 coding DNA: TGTGCCAGCAGCGGAGGGGATCGGACAGGGGACCTCCGGGGCTACGAGCAGTACTTC. This encodes CASSGGDRTGDLRGYEQYF. Together with reference TRBV9 and TRBJ2-7, the CDR3 gives the full variable domain: DSGVTQTPKHLITATGQRVTLRCSPRSGDLSVYWYQQSLDQGLQFLIQYYNGEERAKGNILERFSAQQFPDLHSELNLSSLELGDSALYFCASSGGDRTGDLRGYEQYFGPGTRLTVT.

This clone was recorded once. This rearrangement joins TRBV4-1 to TRBJ2-5; 7 bases fit TRBD1. Germline CDR1 is MGHRA and CDR2 is YSYEKL. The J segment lost 3 bases and the V segment lost 2 bases, leaving 6 bases of the junction unmatched. The length of the CDR3 is 15 residues. The CDR3 DNA is TGCGCCAGCAGCCAAACCCGGGACAGCAAAGAGACCCAGTACTTC. This translates into CASSQTRDSKETQYF.

The genes are TRBV6-5 and TRBJ1-4; D remains unclear. There are 15 residues in the CDR3. V lost 0 bases to trimming and J lost 8 bases, with 13 bases between them. CDR1 and CDR2 from the germline V gene are MNHEY and SVGAGI. The CDR3 DNA reads TGTGCCAGCAGTTACTCGAGAGGAGTGGCGGAAAAACTGTTTTTT. This encodes CASSYSRGVAEKLFF.

V gene TRBV30 combines with J gene TRBJ1-1; D call uncertain. Germline CDR1 is GTSNPN and CDR2 is SVGIG (reference sequence). The CDR3 extends over 13 amino acids. Deletions cut 0 bases from V and 0 bases from J, with 5 bases between. The CDR3 is CAWSVSVNTEAFF. CDR3 sequence (DNA): TGTGCCTGGAGTGTATCCGTGAACACTGAAGCTTTCTTT.

The chain uses TRBV19 and TRBJ2-1, with 9 bases aligning to TRBD1. The germline V gene encodes CDR1 LNHDA and CDR2 SQIVND (reference sequence). After removal of 3 bases from V and 10 bases from J, the junction contained 10 bases not matched to a gene. There are 15 residues in the CDR3. The chain's CDR3 is CASSIAGTGIGEQFF. The DNA of the CDR3 is TGTGCCAGTAGTATTGCCGGGACAGGGATCGGCGAGCAGTTCTTC.